Following are 29 T cell receptor beta chains from one sample sequenced in a study of blood T cell repertoires in COVID-19. Profiling relied on immunoSEQ multiplex PCR, and the TCRdb table lists in-frame clones only, not all of them. In the table there are 55,000 to 75,000 clones, around 70% of which are singletons. Material for sequencing was peripheral blood. These receptors originate from a man in his fifties or sixties with acute or convalescent COVID-19.

The chain is built from TRBV21-1 and TRBJ1-6; TRBD1, as called in the table, went unchecked against the DNA. TRBV21-1 is marked as a pseudogene. The CDR3 runs 18 residues. CDR3 nucleotide sequence: TGTGCCAGCAGCCCCTTGGACAGGGGAGTAACCTATAATTCACCCCTCCACTTT. As protein: CASSPLDRGVTYNSPLHF.

The rearrangement uses TRBV24-1 and TRBJ1-2; the D gene is possibly TRBD1 (6 bases). Germline V lookup: CDR1 KGHDR, CDR2 SFDVKD. The CDR3 consists of 14 residues. V lost 1 base to trimming and J lost 4 bases, with 9 bases between them. The CDR3 reads CATSDLGQPYGYTF. DNA for the CDR3: TGTGCCACCAGTGATTTAGGACAGCCCTATGGCTACACCTTC.

The CDR3, as DNA: TGTGCCACCAGCAGAGGGGGGGAATCACCCCTCCACTTT. Protein: CATSRGGESPLHF. This chain uses TRBV15 with TRBJ1-6; tentative D call: TRBD1 (5 bases). The germline V gene has CDR1 LNHNV and CDR2 YYDKDF (reference sequence). CDR3 length: 13 amino acids. V lost 1 base to trimming and J lost 10 bases, with 8 bases between them. The variable domain in full, with the rest retrieved from reference TRBV15 and TRBJ1-6, is DAMVIQNPRYQVTQFGKPVTLSCSQTLNHNVMYWYQQKSSQAPKLLFHYYDKDFNNEADTPDNFQSRRPNTSFCFLDIRSPGLGDTAMYLCATSRGGESPLHFGNGTRLTVT.

This clone has just one count. The J gene is TRBJ2-7, the V gene TRBV6-1, with TRBD1 identical over 9 bases. This CDR3 has 15 residues. Germline V gene data show CDR1 as MNHNS and CDR2 as SASEGT. The V and J ends lost 2 bases and 7 bases, in that order; junction bases with no gene match: 9. CDR3 DNA sequence: TGTGCCAGCAGTGAATCGGGACAGGGCAGGTCTGAGCAGTACGTC. Translation gives CASSESGQGRSEQYV.

The chain links TRBV11-2 to TRBJ2-5; no reliable D call. CDR1 and CDR2 from the germline V gene are SGHAT and FQNNGV. V was clipped by 1 base and J by 2 bases, with 5 bases between them. The CDR3 loop spans 13 amino acids. This CDR3 reads CASSLALQETQYF. DNA of the CDR3: TGTGCCAGCAGCTTAGCCTTACAAGAGACCCAGTACTTC.

This clone was detected only once. This sequence joins TRBV27 and TRBJ1-5, with D unresolved. From germline, CDR1 is MNHEY and CDR2 SMNVEV (reference sequence). This CDR3 spans 14 amino acids. Trimming removed 1 base from V and 0 bases from J, with 4 bases in between. CDR3 DNA sequence: TGTGCCAGCAGTTTATTCTATAGCAATCAGCCCCAGCATTTT. It yields the protein CASSLFYSNQPQHF.

The V and J genes are TRBV25-1 and TRBJ1-4; possible D gene TRBD1, 5 bases. The CDR3 contains 15 residues. V was pared by 0 bases and J by 6 bases, with 11 bases between. The germline V gene encodes CDR1 MGHDK and CDR2 SYGVNS. The CDR3 region is CASSEYRGGDEKLFF. CDR3 DNA: TGTGCCAGCAGTGAATATCGGGGAGGGGATGAAAAACTGTTTTTT.

The genes are TRBV15 and TRBJ1-3; possible D gene TRBD1, 5 bases. CDR3 length: 13 residues. The germline V gene encodes CDR1 LNHNV and CDR2 YYDKDF (reference sequence). V lost 8 bases, J lost 7 bases, and 15 bases lay in between. The CDR3 spells CATGGDEANTIYF. CDR3 DNA: TGTGCCACCGGGGGGGACGAGGCGAACACCATATATTTT.

The chain has TRBV3-1 (or the pseudogene TRBV3-2) and TRBJ2-1; no clear D gene. The CDR3 sequence is 13 residues long. CDR1 is LGHDT, CDR2 YNNKEL, per germline (reference sequence). Trimming took off 0 bases at V and 12 bases at J, with 12 bases between the two ends. CDR3: CASSQDPLGRQFF. CDR3 coding DNA: TGTGCCAGCAGCCAAGACCCCTTGGGCAGGCAGTTCTTC.

The chain links TRBV27 to TRBJ1-5; 8 bases are a match to TRBD1. The junction had 5 bases not matched to a gene; V was cut back by 4 bases and J by 6 bases. The CDR3 length is 14 residues. Germline CDR1 MNHEY, CDR2 SMNVEV (reference sequence). CDR3 nucleotides: TGTGCCAGCAGTTCCAGGGGGCAGGTTCAGCCCCAGCATTTT. This sequence encodes CASSSRGQVQPQHF.

The rearrangement uses TRBV4-2 and TRBJ1-5; D remains ambiguous. The germline V gene encodes CDR1 LGHNA and CDR2 YNFKEQ. Between the trimmed V and J ends, which lost 2 bases and 0 bases, there was a span of 8 bases. The CDR3 is made up of 15 amino acids. CDR3: CASSQLSDSNQPQHF. In DNA, the CDR3 is TGTGCCAGCAGCCAACTCAGTGATAGCAATCAGCCCCAGCATTTT.

Only one count was recorded for this clone. The J gene is TRBJ2-5, the V gene TRBV21-1; the table calls TRBD2, which could not be checked here. TRBV21-1 is listed as a pseudogene. This CDR3 has 17 residues. The CDR3 DNA reads as TGTGCCAGCAGCAAAGATATTAGCGGGAGGGCCTTGGAGACCCAGTACTTC. Amino acids: CASSKDISGRALETQYF.

The gene calls are TRBV5-1 and TRBJ1-1; 7 bases fit TRBD1. This CDR3 spans 16 amino acids. With V trimmed by 3 bases and J by 4 bases, 12 bases remained unmatched. Germline V lookup: CDR1 SGHRS, CDR2 YFSETQ. CDR3 protein: CASSWGDRAESTEAFF. CDR3 DNA sequence: TGCGCCAGCAGCTGGGGCGACAGGGCCGAAAGCACTGAAGCTTTCTTT.

This clone was seen more than once but under ten times. The chain joins TRBV14 to TRBJ2-1; 7 bases line up with TRBD1. Trimming removed 2 bases from V and 8 bases from J; junction bases left unmatched: 6. The length of the CDR3 is 14 residues. Germline-derived CDR1 and CDR2 are SGHDN and FVKESK. CDR3 coding DNA: TGTGCCAGCAGCCAAATCGACAGGGTTGATGAGCAGTTCTTC. This codes for CASSQIDRVDEQFF.

This clone was counted between two and nine times. The gene calls are TRBV6-1 and TRBJ2-3; D is possibly TRBD2 (5 bases). Looked up from germline, CDR1 is MNHNS and CDR2 is SASEGT. V lost 4 bases, J lost 3 bases, and 17 bases lay in between. CDR3 length: 16 amino acids. The chain's CDR3 is CASSGGPVLATDTQYF. The CDR3 nucleotides read TGTGCCAGCAGTGGAGGGCCCGTGCTCGCAACAGATACGCAGTATTTT.

The chain has TRBV5-4 and TRBJ2-3; 9 positions match TRBD2. The CDR3 extends over 16 amino acids. Per the germline V gene, CDR1 is SGHNT and CDR2 is YYREEE (reference sequence). The J segment lost 7 bases and the V segment lost 0 bases, leaving 9 bases of the junction unmatched. CDR3 region: CASSLDSSGSGHTQYF. DNA of the CDR3: TGTGCCAGCAGCTTGGACAGTAGCGGGAGTGGTCATACGCAGTATTTT.

The chain links TRBV12-3 or TRBV12-4 to TRBJ1-1; the D is unclear. Trimming stripped 2 bases from V and 3 bases from J, with 7 bases between. The CDR3 contains 13 residues. CDR3 in amino acids: CASSLYRYTEAFF. The DNA of the CDR3 is TGTGCCAGCAGTTTATACAGATACACTGAAGCTTTCTTT.

This clone was seen once. The chain links TRBV10-2 to TRBJ1-2, with 8 bases that match TRBD1. Looked up from germline, CDR1 is WSHSY and CDR2 is SAAADI. The CDR3 is 14 amino acids. After removal of 3 bases from V and 3 bases from J, the junction contained 3 bases not matched to a gene. The CDR3 nucleotides read TGCGCCAGCAGTGACGGGACAGGCCACTATGGCTACACCTTC. Its protein product is CASSDGTGHYGYTF.

The chain links TRBV6-5 to TRBJ2-2, with a possible D match to TRBD2 (8 bases). The CDR3 runs to 14 residues. The ends were cut back, 8 bases at V and 6 bases at J, with 16 bases in the middle. Germline-derived CDR1 and CDR2 are MNHEY and SVGAGI. CDR3 residues: CASQGERESGELFF. As DNA, the CDR3 is TGTGCCAGCCAGGGGGAGCGGGAGTCCGGGGAGCTGTTTTTT.

The chain couples TRBV5-6 to TRBJ2-5; D is unclear. Germline CDR1 and CDR2: SGHDT and YYEEEE. The V and J ends lost 0 bases and 7 bases respectively, with 4 bases between them. The CDR3 has 11 amino acids. CDR3 coding DNA: TGTGCCAGCAGCTTGGGCGGGACCCAGTACTTC. Translated: CASSLGGTQYF.

A single count supports this clone. The V and J genes are TRBV6-2 or TRBV6-3 and TRBJ1-3; D unclear. The CDR3 is 15 residues long. Trimming cost V 5 bases and J 5 bases, with 16 bases left between them. Per germline, CDR1 MNHEY and CDR2 SVGEGT. The CDR3 bases are TGTGCCAGCAGTACCGACCGCCAACTAAGAAACACCATATATTTT. Translating gives CASSTDRQLRNTIYF.

The gene calls are TRBV7-6 and TRBJ1-2; 9 bases fit TRBD1. Germline lookup yields CDR1 SGHVS and CDR2 FNYEAQ. This CDR3 comprises 16 residues. The ends lost 5 bases at V and 1 base at J; junction bases unmatched: 8. CDR3 in DNA: TGTGCCAGCAGCGCCTGGACAGGGGACAATAACTATGGCTACACCTTC. Amino acids: CASSAWTGDNNYGYTF.

The chain employs TRBV24-1 and TRBJ2-1; 12 bases map to TRBD2. The CDR3 sequence is 16 residues long. V lost 1 base to trimming and J lost 5 bases; unmatched junction nucleotides: 2. Germline V gene data show CDR1 as KGHDR and CDR2 as SFDVKD. Written as DNA, the CDR3 is TGTGCCACCAGTGATTTCGGACTAGCGGGAAACAATGAGCAGTTCTTC. Translated: CATSDFGLAGNNEQFF.

This clone was detected ten times or more. The CDR3 here is CASGRGDRFYNEQFF. CDR3 DNA sequence: TGTGCCAGCGGCAGGGGGGATCGGTTTTACAATGAGCAGTTCTTC. The chain is built from TRBV6-5 and TRBJ2-1, with D maybe TRBD1 (7 bases). The germline V gene encodes CDR1 MNHEY and CDR2 SVGAGI. CDR3 length equals 15 residues. V shed 8 bases and J shed 4 bases, with 18 bases lying between them.

This rearrangement joins TRBV24-1 to TRBJ2-7, with D maybe TRBD2 (7 bases). Germline V gene data show CDR1 as KGHDR and CDR2 as SFDVKD. This CDR3 contains 20 residues. V shed 2 bases and J shed 4 bases, with 29 bases lying between them. The CDR3 DNA follows: TGTGCCACCAGTGATTGCCGCCCGAGGGGGGGCGGGGGTGGACCGTACGAGCAGTACTTC. This gives the protein CATSDCRPRGGGGGPYEQYF.

As regards this clone: Other DNA sequences in this sample translate to the same CDR3. The chain recombines TRBV27 with TRBJ1-5, with a tentative D call TRBD1 (5 bases). The CDR3 consists of 13 residues. V dropped 5 bases and J dropped 4 bases, with 9 bases sitting between them. Germline V gene sequence: CDR1 MNHEY, CDR2 SMNVEV (reference sequence). CDR3 bases: TGTGCCAGCAGTCCGGGGGGGAATCAGCCCCAGCATTTT. Its translation: CASSPGGNQPQHF.

The CDR3 coding sequence is TGTGCTAGTGGTTCGGGACACTATCCCTACGAGCAGTACGTC. Its protein product is CASGSGHYPYEQYV. The chain links TRBV12-5 to TRBJ2-7; D is perhaps TRBD1 (6 bases). The CDR3 has 14 residues. Germline assignment: CDR1 LGHNT and CDR2 FRNRAP. Trimming pared 4 bases from V and 2 bases from J, leaving 12 bases between.

The chain carries TRBV5-3 and TRBJ2-3; 7 nucleotides match TRBD2. TRBV5-3 is an ORF; its function is uncertain. V trimming: 4 bases; J trimming: 6 bases; junction bases outside the gene matches: 11. There are 15 residues in the CDR3. The CDR3: CARSPPLAALDTQYF. CDR3 coding DNA: TGTGCCAGAAGCCCGCCGCTAGCGGCTCTCGATACGCAGTATTTT.

The chain is built from TRBV14 and TRBJ1-1; TRBD1 matches 8 bases. Germline CDR1 SGHDN, CDR2 FVKESK. Trimming cost V 4 bases and J 4 bases; bases outside gene matches: 5. The CDR3 has 14 amino acids. The CDR3 here is CASSPDRVFTEAFF. Written as DNA, the CDR3 is TGTGCCAGCAGCCCGGACAGGGTTTTCACTGAAGCTTTCTTT.